Following are 26 T cell receptor beta chains from one sample sequenced in a study of technical replicates of blood from a few donors. Using immunoSEQ multiplex PCR, the repertoire was profiled, and TCRdb retains in-frame clones only, with some absent. Found here are approximately 12,000 clones, roughly 83% of them singletons; the top ten hold roughly 12%. Material for sequencing was PBMCs. The receptor set was obtained from a human donor in good health.

This chain uses TRBV11-2 with TRBJ1-4; D unclear. V lost 1 base and J lost 8, with 8 bases in between. The CDR3 contains 13 residues. Germline V gene sequence: CDR1 SGHAT, CDR2 FQNNGV. The CDR3 DNA sequence: TGTGCCAGCAGCTTAGTACAGAGCGAAAAACTGTTTTTT. It codes for CASSLVQSEKLFF.

The V and J genes are TRBV30 and TRBJ1-2, with D maybe TRBD1 (6 bases). Trimming stripped 2 bases from V and 1 base from J, with 14 bases between. The length of the CDR3 is 15 residues. Germline loops: CDR1 GTSNPN, CDR2 SVGIG (reference sequence). CDR3 residues: CAWSLTGGRNYGYTF. CDR3 coding DNA: TGTGCCTGGAGTTTGACAGGAGGCCGTAACTATGGCTACACCTTC.

The CDR3 loop reads CASSLGTGGVNANTGELFF. The CDR3 DNA sequence: TGTGCCAGCAGTTTAGGGACAGGGGGCGTAAACGCGAACACCGGGGAGCTGTTTTTT. V gene TRBV28 combines with J gene TRBJ2-2, with TRBD1 identical over 12 bases. Trimming removed 2 bases from V and 0 bases from J; junction bases left unmatched: 7. CDR1 and CDR2 from the germline V gene are MDHEN and SYDVKM. This CDR3 contains 19 residues.

The chain is built from TRBV7-9 and TRBJ1-1, with TRBD1 matching 7 bases. The V gene's germline CDR1 is SEHNR and CDR2 FQNEAQ (reference sequence). J gave up 0 bases and V 1 base, and 2 bases lay outside the gene matches. This CDR3 spans 15 amino acids. CDR3 sequence: CASSLETGLNTEAFF. The CDR3 DNA follows: TGTGCCAGCAGCTTAGAGACAGGGCTGAACACTGAAGCTTTCTTT. Full variable domain (remainder filled in from reference TRBV7-9 and TRBJ1-1): DTGVSQNPRHKITKRGQNVTFRCDPISEHNRLYWYRQTLGQGPEFLTYFQNEAQLEKSRLLSDRFSAERPKGSFSTLEIQRTEQGDSAMYLCASSLETGLNTEAFFGQGTRLTVV.

The chain has TRBV11-2 and TRBJ2-5; the match to TRBD2 covers 15 bases. This CDR3 comprises 16 residues. V shed 1 base and J 4 bases; nucleotides not matched to a gene: 1. Per the germline V gene, CDR1 is SGHAT and CDR2 is FQNNGV. The CDR3 reads CASSLGTSGRGETQYF. In nucleotides, the CDR3 is TGTGCCAGCAGCTTAGGGACTAGCGGGAGGGGAGAGACCCAGTACTTC. Supplemented by reference TRBV11-2 and TRBJ2-5, the full variable domain reads EAGVAQSPRYKIIEKRQSVAFWCNPISGHATLYWYQQILGQGPKLLIQFQNNGVVDDSQLPKDRFSAERLKGVDSTLKIQPAKLEDSAVYLCASSLGTSGRGETQYFGPGTRLLVL.

This clone was detected only once. The genes are TRBV11-3 and TRBJ1-5, with D possibly being TRBD1 (5 bases). Trimming shortened V by 1 base and J by 7 bases, and 23 bases separated the two germline ends. Germline loops: CDR1 SGHNT, CDR2 YENEEA. The CDR3 is 18 amino acids. CDR3 residues: CASSLGLGQGGRKQPQHF. The CDR3, as DNA: TGTGCCAGCAGCTTAGGCCTCGGTCAGGGAGGAAGGAAGCAGCCCCAGCATTTT.

This rearrangement joins TRBV30 to TRBJ2-5, with TRBD2 matching 10 bases. This CDR3 spans 12 amino acids. Trimming at V came to 6 bases and at J to 4 bases, leaving 2 bases not matched to a gene. CDR1 GTSNPN and CDR2 SVGIG come from the germline V gene (reference sequence). The CDR3 nucleotides are TGTGCCTGTTCTAGCGGGAGAGAGACCCAGTACTTC. Translating it yields CACSSGRETQYF.

In this sample, this clone turned up a few times. J is TRBJ2-1 and V is TRBV27, with TRBD2 matching 11 bases. With 3 bases clipped from V and 10 bases from J, the junction kept 5 bases outside the gene matches. The CDR3 consists of 14 residues. The germline V gene has CDR1 MNHEY and CDR2 SMNVEV (reference sequence). CDR3 DNA sequence: TGTGCCAGCAGTTTTAGCGGGAGGGCCAGGGAGCAGTTCTTC. Protein sequence: CASSFSGRAREQFF.

In its sample, this clone was seen a few times. V usage is TRBV7-9 and J usage is TRBJ1-2; 8 bases match TRBD1. Germline V CDR1 and CDR2: SEHNR, FQNEAQ (reference sequence). The CDR3 length is 15 residues. The V gene end was trimmed by 7 bases and the J gene end by 4 bases; junction bases not matched to a gene: 11. In nucleotides, the CDR3 is TGTGCCAGCACCTCACTCGACAGGGGTGGCTATGGCTACACCTTC. Translation gives CASTSLDRGGYGYTF.

This clone has a single count. The chain recombines TRBV11-2 with TRBJ2-3, with D possibly being TRBD2 (6 bases). The germline CDR1 and CDR2 sequences are SGHAT and FQNNGV. Trimming shortened V by 5 bases and J by 2 bases, and 14 bases separated the two germline ends. The CDR3 runs 15 residues. The CDR3 nucleotides read TGTGCCAGCAGCGGAGGGGCAGGAGACACAGATACGCAGTATTTT. Its translation: CASSGGAGDTDTQYF.

The V and J genes are TRBV29-1 and TRBJ1-1; no reliable D call. The CDR3 covers 13 residues. V lost 7 bases, J lost 1 base, and 13 bases lay in between. Germline V gene data show CDR1 as SQVTM and CDR2 as ANQGSEA. In nucleotides, the CDR3 is TGCAGCGGTTTGCGGGCAGAGAACACTGAAGCTTTCTTT. It translates to CSGLRAENTEAFF. The full variable domain, completed using reference TRBV29-1 and TRBJ1-1, is SAVISQKPSRDICQRGTSLTIQCQVDSQVTMMFWYRQQPGQSLTLIATANQGSEATYESGFVIDKFPISRPNLTFSTLTVSNMSPEDSSIYLCSGLRAENTEAFFGQGTRLTVV.

The chain carries TRBV30 and TRBJ2-5; the match to TRBD2 covers 8 bases. Trimming took 0 bases from V and 6 from J; bases not matched to a gene: 6. The germline CDR1 and CDR2 sequences are GTSNPN and SVGIG (reference sequence). The CDR3 is made up of 14 amino acids. CDR3 DNA sequence: TGTGCCTGGAGTGTAGCGGGACTAGTAAAGACCCAGTACTTC. Encoded protein: CAWSVAGLVKTQYF. The entire variable domain, with the rest obtained from reference TRBV30 and TRBJ2-5, is as follows: SQTIHQWPATLVQPVGSPLSLECTVEGTSNPNLYWYRQAAGRGLQLLFYSVGIGQISSEVPQNLSASRPQDRQFILSSKKLLLSDSGFYLCAWSVAGLVKTQYFGPGTRLLVL.

CDR3 nucleotide sequence: TGTGCCAGCAGTGGCCGGGGGGGGACTAGCGGGGATAAACAAGAGACCCAGTACTTC. Translation: CASSGRGGTSGDKQETQYF. The rearrangement links TRBV27 to TRBJ2-5; TRBD2 matches at 13 bases. Trimming cost V 5 bases and J 2 bases; bases outside gene matches: 14. The CDR3 has 19 residues. Germline assignment: CDR1 MNHEY and CDR2 SMNVEV (reference sequence).

This rearrangement joins TRBV10-3 to TRBJ2-3; 8 nucleotides agree with TRBD1. V lost 5 bases and J lost 1; bases outside the gene matches: 5. Germline assignment: CDR1 ENHRY and CDR2 SYGVKD. The CDR3 contains 15 residues. The CDR3 DNA sequence: TGTGCCATCAGTCACTCAGGGGGCGGCACAGATACGCAGTATTTT. Translated: CAISHSGGGTDTQYF.

Here the CDR3 reads CASSQGWGRKPQNTEAFF. CDR3 bases: TGTGCCAGCAGCCAAGGATGGGGCAGAAAACCACAGAACACTGAAGCTTTCTTT. V is TRBV4-2 and J is TRBJ1-1, with TRBD1 as a possible D gene (5 bases). Germline V gene data show CDR1 as LGHNA and CDR2 as YNFKEQ. The V end was cut by 1 base, the J end by 1 base, with 19 bases between. The CDR3 covers 18 residues.

The J gene is TRBJ2-7, the V gene TRBV5-1; 8 bases match TRBD1. V trimming: 4 bases; J trimming: 3 bases; junction bases outside the gene matches: 15. Germline V gene sequence: CDR1 SGHRS, CDR2 YFSETQ. The CDR3 contains 17 residues. The CDR3 region has the DNA TGCGCCAGCAGCCCCCTCGAGACAGGGGTTTTTTACTACGAGCAGTACTTC. Protein: CASSPLETGVFYYEQYF.

The chain is built from TRBV11-3 and TRBJ2-3, with D maybe TRBD2 (6 bases). V was shortened by 5 bases and J by 3 bases, with 12 bases between the two germline ends. The CDR3 is made up of 14 amino acids. From germline, CDR1 is SGHNT and CDR2 YENEEA. The CDR3 region is CASSPSSGTDTQYF. For the CDR3, the DNA is TGTGCCAGCAGCCCCAGCAGCGGGACAGATACGCAGTATTTT.

The V gene is TRBV11-3, the J gene TRBJ2-3; 8 bases are a match to TRBD2. This CDR3 contains 14 residues. V trimming: 1 base; J trimming: 4 bases; junction bases outside the gene matches: 1. The V gene's germline CDR1 is SGHNT and CDR2 YENEEA. CDR3: CASSLAGGADTQYF. The DNA for the CDR3 is TGTGCCAGCAGCTTAGCGGGAGGGGCAGATACGCAGTATTTT.

The DNA for the CDR3 is TGTGCCAGCAGTCCGCCCCGGGGGAACCGGGAGACCCAGTACTTC. It yields the protein CASSPPRGNRETQYF. This rearrangement joins TRBV28 to TRBJ2-5; D perhaps matches TRBD2 (6 bases). Germline lookup yields CDR1 MDHEN and CDR2 SYDVKM. The CDR3 extends over 15 amino acids. Trimming removed 5 bases at V and 5 bases at J, with 18 bases between. Variable domain in full (rest from reference TRBV28 and TRBJ2-5): DVKVTQSSRYLVKRTGEKVFLECVQDMDHENMFWYRQDPGLGLRLIYFSYDVKMKEKGDIPEGYSVSREKKERFSLILESASTNQTSMYLCASSPPRGNRETQYFGPGTRLLVL.

A single count supports this clone. The chain has TRBV19 and TRBJ2-5, with D possibly TRBD2 on 6 matching bases. Looked up from germline, CDR1 is LNHDA and CDR2 is SQIVND (reference sequence). V lost 10 bases and J lost 7, with 13 bases in between. This CDR3 has 11 amino acids. The CDR3 region has the DNA TGTGCCACCGCCGGGGGTTGGACCCAGTACTTC. This sequence encodes CATAGGWTQYF.

The chain recombines TRBV19 with TRBJ1-2, with 9 bases identical to TRBD1. V gave up 4 bases and J gave up 8 bases; unmatched junction bases: 11. Germline loops: CDR1 LNHDA, CDR2 SQIVND (reference sequence). CDR3 length: 15 residues. The CDR3 loop reads CASSRGWTGVRGYTF. In DNA, the CDR3 is TGTGCCAGTAGTAGAGGGTGGACAGGGGTTCGCGGCTACACCTTC.

J is TRBJ2-5 and V is TRBV27; 12 bases are a match to TRBD2. The DNA end is more similar to TRBJ2-7, so the J call may be wrong. Per the germline V gene, CDR1 is MNHEY and CDR2 is SMNVEV (reference sequence). This CDR3 comprises 16 residues. CDR3 bases: TGTGCCAGCAGTAGACTAGCGGGAGCGAGCTCCTACGAGCAGTACTTC. This gives the protein CASSRLAGASSYEQYF.

V and J are TRBV7-9 and TRBJ1-5; TRBD1 is a possible D gene (5 bases). The germline CDR1 and CDR2 sequences are SEHNR and FQNEAQ (reference sequence). The length of the CDR3 is 15 residues. The ends were cut back, 2 bases at V and 7 bases at J, with 15 bases in the middle. The CDR3 nucleotides read TGTGCCAGCAGCTTAACCGGGGGAGAGGGCCAGCCCCAGCATTTT. Amino acid sequence: CASSLTGGEGQPQHF.

This clone was observed a single time. V and J are TRBV7-8 and TRBJ2-7; D gene unclear. The CDR3 has 16 residues. The germline V gene has CDR1 SGHVS and CDR2 FQNEAQ. V was shortened by 1 base and J by 1 base, with 14 bases between the two germline ends. The DNA of the CDR3 is TGTGCCAGCAGCTTAGTGGAAATTCAGGATTCCTACGAGCAGTACTTC. Protein product: CASSLVEIQDSYEQYF.

This clone was recorded a few times. The genes are TRBV28 and TRBJ1-2; TRBD1 matches at 9 bases. From germline, CDR1 is MDHEN and CDR2 SYDVKM. The CDR3 loop spans 15 amino acids. Trimming at V came to 1 base and at J to 8 bases, leaving 8 bases not matched to a gene. CDR3 protein: CASSLFVQGAGGYTF. The CDR3 coding sequence is TGTGCCAGCAGTTTATTTGTACAGGGGGCGGGAGGCTACACCTTC.

V usage is TRBV6-1 and J usage is TRBJ1-5, with D possibly matching TRBD1 (6 bases). The CDR3 spans 13 residues. V lost 2 bases and J lost 9, with 11 bases in between. Germline V gives CDR1 MNHNS, CDR2 SASEGT. The CDR3 sequence is CASSEKGDRPQHF. The CDR3 DNA reads TGTGCCAGCAGTGAAAAGGGGGACCGGCCCCAGCATTTT.